This TCR beta chain derives from a study of T cell repertoires in cytomegalovirus infection. TCRdb passed the reads through MiXCR, listing each CDR3 protein once. The data show more than 200,000 distinct CDR3 sequences, roughly 9% seen once. The CDR3 length is 14 residues. The germline V gene has CDR1 SGHAT and CDR2 FQNNGV. Trimming took 1 base from V and 0 from J, leaving 6 bases between them. This clonotype was recorded many times. Material for sequencing was PBMCs. This clonotype was sampled from a human donor in good health (CMV status not recorded). Some clones in this sample may be carry-over from other donors' samples. V gene TRBV11-2 combines with J gene TRBJ1-1; unclear D gene. Written as DNA, the CDR3 is TGTGCCAGCAGCTTAGCGCCGCTGAACACTGAAGCTTTCTTT. It specifies CASSLAPLNTEAFF.